This T cell receptor beta chain was recovered during a study of T cell responses to AZD1222 COVID-19 vaccine. The method was immunoSEQ multiplex PCR; TCRdb's version includes in-frame clones alone and lacks a portion of them. The sample has 90,000 to 120,000 clones, 75% to 90% seen once. The germline V gene encodes CDR1 SNHLY and CDR2 FYNNEI. The CDR3 consists of 16 residues. V was shortened by 10 bases and J by 0 bases, with 22 bases between the two germline ends. This clonotype was sampled from an adult in good health. The J gene is TRBJ2-7, the V gene TRBV2; perhaps TRBD1 as D (6 bases). Sequences were derived from peripheral blood, sampled on day 0 of AZD1222 vaccination. The CDR3 sequence: CATPSPGHAGSYEQYF. The CDR3, as DNA: TGTGCCACACCCTCACCGGGACATGCGGGCTCCTACGAGCAGTACTTC. The full variable domain, in which reference TRBV2 and TRBJ2-7 provide the parts outside the CDR3, is EPEVTQTPSHQVTQMGQEVILRCVPISNHLYFYWYRQILGQKVEFLVSFYNNEISEKSEIFDDQFSVERPDGSNFTLKIRSTKLEDSAMYFCATPSPGHAGSYEQYFGPGTRLTVT.